This T cell receptor beta chain was sequenced in a study of T cell responses to AZD1222 COVID-19 vaccine. Study-wide findings and caveats: Reportedly, nearly half the spike-specific TCRs target unmutated variant regions. Repertoire sampling was restricted to post-peak T cell response timepoints. The study found vaccine-associated CD4 TCRs spanning spike, dominant at 160-218 and 743-854.

Unmatched junction bases numbered 10, after V lost 3 bases and J lost 5 bases. CDR3 length equals 16 residues. The germline V gene encodes CDR1 MDHEN and CDR2 SYDVKM. Notes on this clone: What it binds is not known.

Measured with immunoSEQ multiplex PCR; TCRdb has only the in-frame clones, and not every one. The table shows roughly 120,000 clones, with around 90% occurring only once. The chain has TRBV28 and TRBJ1-5; 7 bases are shared with TRBD1. The sample in question was peripheral blood, obtained 28 days after the second dose of the MenACWY control vaccine. The source is an adult who received the MenACWY meningococcal vaccine as a control. CDR3 region: CASSFGAGGRHQPQHF. CDR3 in DNA: TGTGCCAGCAGTTTTGGGGCAGGGGGACGGCATCAGCCCCAGCATTTT.